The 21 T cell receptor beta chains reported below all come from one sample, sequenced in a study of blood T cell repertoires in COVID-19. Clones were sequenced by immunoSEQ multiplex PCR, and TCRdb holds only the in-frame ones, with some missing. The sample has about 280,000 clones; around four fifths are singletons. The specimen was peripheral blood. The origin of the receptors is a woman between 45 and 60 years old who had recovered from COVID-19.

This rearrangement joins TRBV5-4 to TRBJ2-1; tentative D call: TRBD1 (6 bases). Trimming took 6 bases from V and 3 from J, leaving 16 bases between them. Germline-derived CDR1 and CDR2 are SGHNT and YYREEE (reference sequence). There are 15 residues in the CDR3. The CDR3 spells CASTQGGTIYNEQFF. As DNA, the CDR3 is TGTGCCAGCACCCAAGGGGGAACAATCTACAATGAGCAGTTCTTC.

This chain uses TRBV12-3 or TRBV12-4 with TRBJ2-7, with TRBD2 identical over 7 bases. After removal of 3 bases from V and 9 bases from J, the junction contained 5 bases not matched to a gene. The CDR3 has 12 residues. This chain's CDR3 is CASSFAGGGQYF. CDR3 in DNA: TGTGCCAGCAGTTTCGCAGGCGGGGGGCAGTACTTC.

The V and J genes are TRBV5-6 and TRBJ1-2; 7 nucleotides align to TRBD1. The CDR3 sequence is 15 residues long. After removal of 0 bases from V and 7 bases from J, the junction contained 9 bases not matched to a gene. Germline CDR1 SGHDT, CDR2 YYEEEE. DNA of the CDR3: TGTGCCAGCAGCTTGGTCGACAGGGAACGAGGTGGCTACACCTTC. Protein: CASSLVDRERGGYTF.

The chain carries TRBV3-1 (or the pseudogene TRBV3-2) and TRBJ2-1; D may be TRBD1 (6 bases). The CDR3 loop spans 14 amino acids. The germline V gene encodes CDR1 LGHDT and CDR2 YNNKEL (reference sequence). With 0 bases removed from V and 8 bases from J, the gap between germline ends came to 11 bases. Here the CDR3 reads CASSQEGAGDEQFF. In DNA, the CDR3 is TGTGCCAGCAGCCAAGAAGGTGCAGGGGATGAGCAGTTCTTC.

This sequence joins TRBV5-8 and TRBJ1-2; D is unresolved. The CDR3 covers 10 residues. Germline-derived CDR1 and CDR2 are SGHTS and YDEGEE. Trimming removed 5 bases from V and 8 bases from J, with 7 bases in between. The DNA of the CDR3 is TGTGCCAGCAGGATGGGCGGCTACACCTTC. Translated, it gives CASRMGGYTF. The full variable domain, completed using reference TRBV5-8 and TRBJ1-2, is EAGVTQSPTHLIKTRGQQATLRCSPISGHTSVYWYQQALGLGLQFLLWYDEGEERNRGNFPPRFSGRQFPNYSSELNVNALELEDSALYLCASRMGGYTFGSGTRLTVV.

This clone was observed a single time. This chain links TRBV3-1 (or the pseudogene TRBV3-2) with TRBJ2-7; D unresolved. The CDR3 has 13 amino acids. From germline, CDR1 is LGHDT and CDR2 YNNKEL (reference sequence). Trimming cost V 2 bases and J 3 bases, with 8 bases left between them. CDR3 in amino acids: CASSQSRVYEQYF. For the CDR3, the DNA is TGTGCCAGCAGCCAATCCCGGGTCTACGAGCAGTACTTC.

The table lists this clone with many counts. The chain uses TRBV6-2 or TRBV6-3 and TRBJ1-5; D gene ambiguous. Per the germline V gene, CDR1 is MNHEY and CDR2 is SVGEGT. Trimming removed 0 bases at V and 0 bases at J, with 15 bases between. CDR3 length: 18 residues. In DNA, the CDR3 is TGTGCCAGCAGTTACTCCTGGGCATGGCCTTATAGCAATCAGCCCCAGCATTTT. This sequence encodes CASSYSWAWPYSNQPQHF.

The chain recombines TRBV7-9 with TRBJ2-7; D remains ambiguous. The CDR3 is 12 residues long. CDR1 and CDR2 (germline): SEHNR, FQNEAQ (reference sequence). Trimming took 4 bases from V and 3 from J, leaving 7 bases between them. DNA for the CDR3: TGTGCCAGCAGCTCCAGGATCTACGAGCAGTACTTC. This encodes CASSSRIYEQYF. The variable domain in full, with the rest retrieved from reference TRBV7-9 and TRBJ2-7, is DTGVSQNPRHKITKRGQNVTFRCDPISEHNRLYWYRQTLGQGPEFLTYFQNEAQLEKSRLLSDRFSAERPKGSFSTLEIQRTEQGDSAMYLCASSSRIYEQYFGPGTRLTVT.

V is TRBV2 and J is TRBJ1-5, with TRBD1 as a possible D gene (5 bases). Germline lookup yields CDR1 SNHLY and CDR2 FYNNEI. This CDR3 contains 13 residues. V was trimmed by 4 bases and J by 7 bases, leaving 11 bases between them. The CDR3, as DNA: TGTGCCAGCAGTGGGGGGGGTGAACAGCCCCAGCATTTT. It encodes CASSGGGEQPQHF.

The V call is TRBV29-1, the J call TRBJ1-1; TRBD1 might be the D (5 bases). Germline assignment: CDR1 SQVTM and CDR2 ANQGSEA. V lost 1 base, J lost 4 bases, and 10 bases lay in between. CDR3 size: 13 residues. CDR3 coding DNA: TGCAGCGTTGAAGCGGGGGGGGGCACTGAAGCTTTCTTT. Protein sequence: CSVEAGGGTEAFF.

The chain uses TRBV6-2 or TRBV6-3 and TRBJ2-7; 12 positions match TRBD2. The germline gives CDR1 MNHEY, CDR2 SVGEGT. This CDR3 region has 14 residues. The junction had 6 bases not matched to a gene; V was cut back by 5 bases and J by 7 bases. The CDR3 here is CASSTLGLAGEQYF. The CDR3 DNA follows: TGTGCCAGCAGTACTTTAGGACTAGCGGGAGAGCAGTACTTC.

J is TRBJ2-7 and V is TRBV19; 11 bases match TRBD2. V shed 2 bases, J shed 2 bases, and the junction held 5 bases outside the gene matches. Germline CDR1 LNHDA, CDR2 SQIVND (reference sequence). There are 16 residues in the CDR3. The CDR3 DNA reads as TGTGCCAGTAGTATATCTAGCGGGAGGCCGGCCTACGAGCAGTACTTC. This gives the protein CASSISSGRPAYEQYF.

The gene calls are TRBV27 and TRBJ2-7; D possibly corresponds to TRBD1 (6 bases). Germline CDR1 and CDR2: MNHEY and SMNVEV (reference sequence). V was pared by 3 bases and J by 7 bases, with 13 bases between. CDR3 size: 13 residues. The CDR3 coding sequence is TGTGCCAGCAGTTTTTCAGGGACAAAAGAGCAGTACTTC. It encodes CASSFSGTKEQYF.

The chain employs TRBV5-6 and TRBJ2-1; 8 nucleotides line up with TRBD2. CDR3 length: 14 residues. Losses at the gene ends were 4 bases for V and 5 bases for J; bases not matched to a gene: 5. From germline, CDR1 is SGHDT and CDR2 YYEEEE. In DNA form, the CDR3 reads TGTGCCAGCAGCACCCCTAGCGGGCACAATGAGCAGTTCTTC. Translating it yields CASSTPSGHNEQFF.

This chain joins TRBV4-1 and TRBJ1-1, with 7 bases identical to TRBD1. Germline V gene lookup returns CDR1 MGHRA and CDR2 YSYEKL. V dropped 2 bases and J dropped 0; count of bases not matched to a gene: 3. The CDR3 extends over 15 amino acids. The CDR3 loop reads CASSQTGVMNTEAFF. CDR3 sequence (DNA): TGCGCCAGCAGCCAAACAGGGGTCATGAACACTGAAGCTTTCTTT.

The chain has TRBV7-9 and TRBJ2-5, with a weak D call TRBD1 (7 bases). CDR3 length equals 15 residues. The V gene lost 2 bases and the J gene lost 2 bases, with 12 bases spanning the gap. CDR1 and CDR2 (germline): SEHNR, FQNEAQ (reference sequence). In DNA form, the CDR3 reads TGTGCCAGCAGCTTAACGCGGGGACAGCAAGAGACCCAGTACTTC. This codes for CASSLTRGQQETQYF.

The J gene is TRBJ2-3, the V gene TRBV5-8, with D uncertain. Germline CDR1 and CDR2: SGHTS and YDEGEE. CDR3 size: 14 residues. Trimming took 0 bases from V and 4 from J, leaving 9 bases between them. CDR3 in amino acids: CASSLGRLADTQYF. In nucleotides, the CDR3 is TGTGCCAGCAGCTTGGGGCGGTTAGCAGATACGCAGTATTTT.

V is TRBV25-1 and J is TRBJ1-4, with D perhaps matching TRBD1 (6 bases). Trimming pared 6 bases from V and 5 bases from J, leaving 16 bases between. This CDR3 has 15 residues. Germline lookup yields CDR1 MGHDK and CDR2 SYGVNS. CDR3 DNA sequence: TGTGCCAGCAGCAACCTGGACAGACTAAATGAAAAACTGTTTTTT. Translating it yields CASSNLDRLNEKLFF.

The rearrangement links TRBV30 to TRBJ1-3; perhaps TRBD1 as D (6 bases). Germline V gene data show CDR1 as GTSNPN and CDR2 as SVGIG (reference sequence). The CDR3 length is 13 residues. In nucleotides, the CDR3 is TGTGCAGAGCAGGGGACGGCTGGAAACACCATATATTTT. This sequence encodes CAEQGTAGNTIYF.

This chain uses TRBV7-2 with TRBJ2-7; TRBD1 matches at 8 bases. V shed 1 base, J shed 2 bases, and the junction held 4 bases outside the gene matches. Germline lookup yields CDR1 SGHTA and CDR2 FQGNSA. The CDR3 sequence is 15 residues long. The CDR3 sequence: CASSLGQGAPYEQYF. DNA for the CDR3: TGTGCCAGCAGCTTAGGGCAGGGGGCCCCCTACGAGCAGTACTTC.

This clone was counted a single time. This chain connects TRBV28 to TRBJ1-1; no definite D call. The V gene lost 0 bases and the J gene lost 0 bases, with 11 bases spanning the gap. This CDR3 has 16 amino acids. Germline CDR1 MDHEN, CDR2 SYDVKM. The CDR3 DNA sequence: TGTGCCAGCAGTTTATGCACAGAAGTCGTGAACACTGAAGCTTTCTTT. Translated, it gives CASSLCTEVVNTEAFF.